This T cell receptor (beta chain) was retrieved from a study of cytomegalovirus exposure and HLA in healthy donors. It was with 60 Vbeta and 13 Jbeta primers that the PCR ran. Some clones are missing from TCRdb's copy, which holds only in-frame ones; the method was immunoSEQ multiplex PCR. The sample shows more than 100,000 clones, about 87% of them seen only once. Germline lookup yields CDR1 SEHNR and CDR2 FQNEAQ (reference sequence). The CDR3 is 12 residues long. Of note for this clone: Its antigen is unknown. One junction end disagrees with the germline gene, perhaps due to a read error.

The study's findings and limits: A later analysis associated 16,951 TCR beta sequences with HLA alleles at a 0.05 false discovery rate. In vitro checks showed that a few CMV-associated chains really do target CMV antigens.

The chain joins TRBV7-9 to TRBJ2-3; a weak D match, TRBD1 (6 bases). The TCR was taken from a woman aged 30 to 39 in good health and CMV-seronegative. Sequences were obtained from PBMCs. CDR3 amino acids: CSSSLGAYTQYF. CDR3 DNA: TGTTCCAGCAGCTTGGGGGCTTATACGCAGTATTTT.